Listed here is a single T cell receptor (beta chain). With 4 bases removed from V and 7 bases from J, the gap between germline ends came to 11 bases. Per the germline V gene, CDR1 is LGHNA and CDR2 is YNFKEQ. CDR3 length: 13 amino acids. The data were taken from a study of molecular identifiers for immune sequencing clone quantification. TCRdb recomputed calls from the PCR reads with MiXCR, one row per CDR3 protein. This sample has some 65,000 distinct CDR3 sequences; around 20% occur once, and the top ten carry under 2%. The sequence was collected from a human donor in good health. Some libraries in this study had Jurkat cell RNA spiked in. The sequencing sample was made of naive CD8+ T cells from blood, with Jurkat cell RNA spiked in. Subset described: FACS-sorted CD8+CD4-CCR7+CD45RA+ naive T cells. This chain joins TRBV4-2 and TRBJ1-5; maybe TRBD1 (6 bases). Written as DNA, the CDR3 is TGTGCCAGCAGCCGAGAACAGGGACAGCCCCAGCATTTT. This gives the protein CASSREQGQPQHF.